What follows are 17 T cell receptor beta chains derived from one specimen sequenced in a study of graft-versus-host responses after intestinal transplantation. No antigens are known for them. Data came from immunoSEQ multiplex PCR; TCRdb stores just in-frame clones and leaves some out. The profile shows over 70,000 clones, 90% of them singletons. Sequences were derived from unstimulated CD8+ T cells sorted from spleen or lymph node cells, sampled before transplant. These receptors all stem from a human donor who was the organ donor for an intestinal transplant.

The rearrangement joins TRBV15 to TRBJ2-5; unclear D gene. Trimming removed 5 bases at V and 1 base at J, with 14 bases between. CDR1 LNHNV and CDR2 YYDKDF come from the germline V gene (reference sequence). This CDR3 has 15 amino acids. This CDR3 is CATSGPASPQETQYF. The CDR3, as DNA: TGTGCCACCAGCGGGCCGGCGAGTCCCCAAGAGACCCAGTACTTC.

The chain carries TRBV30 and TRBJ1-5; TRBD1 matches 7 bases. The V segment lost 3 bases and the J segment 3 bases; nucleotides outside the gene matches: 5. The CDR3 sequence is 14 residues long. The germline CDR1 and CDR2 sequences are GTSNPN and SVGIG (reference sequence). The CDR3 DNA reads as TGTGCCTGGAGCATGACAGGGTCCAATCAGCCCCAGCATTTT. Translated, it gives CAWSMTGSNQPQHF.

The chain is built from TRBV9 and TRBJ1-1; tentatively, D is TRBD1 (6 bases). The V end was cut by 4 bases, the J end by 0 bases, with 19 bases between. This CDR3 comprises 17 residues. Looked up from germline, CDR1 is SGDLS and CDR2 is YYNGEE. The CDR3 nucleotides are TGTGCCAGCAGCCCCGCGGCGGGGGCTGGATTGAACACTGAAGCTTTCTTT. Translated, it gives CASSPAAGAGLNTEAFF.

The count of this clone is one. This chain connects TRBV28 to TRBJ1-2; D may be TRBD1 (6 bases). The length of the CDR3 is 15 residues. Germline CDR1 and CDR2: MDHEN and SYDVKM. The germline V and J ends were trimmed by 4 bases and 1 base, with 13 bases remaining between them. The CDR3 DNA sequence: TGTGCCAGCAGTTCGGACAGCAAATTTAACTATGGCTACACCTTC. Translating it yields CASSSDSKFNYGYTF.

The chain couples TRBV5-1 to TRBJ1-6; maybe TRBD1 (5 bases). The V gene lost 0 bases and the J gene lost 10 bases, with 20 bases spanning the gap. The length of the CDR3 is 17 residues. Germline V gene sequence: CDR1 SGHRS, CDR2 YFSETQ. The CDR3 protein is CASSLVPTGGGSSPLHF. Here the CDR3 DNA reads TGCGCCAGCAGCTTGGTACCCACGGGGGGGGGAAGCTCACCCCTCCACTTT.

CDR3 DNA: TGTGCCAGCAGTTTAGGTTTAGAGCCCCAGCATTTT. It encodes CASSLGLEPQHF. The rearrangement uses TRBV28 and TRBJ1-5; D remains unclear. The V gene lost 2 bases and the J gene lost 8 bases, with 7 bases spanning the gap. The CDR3 sequence is 12 residues long. The germline gives CDR1 MDHEN, CDR2 SYDVKM.

The J gene is TRBJ1-5, the V gene TRBV30; D remains unclear. Germline V lookup: CDR1 GTSNPN, CDR2 SVGIG (reference sequence). This CDR3 spans 13 amino acids. With 2 bases removed from V and 6 bases from J, the gap between germline ends came to 11 bases. The CDR3 bases are TGTGCCTGGAGTCCATCGGTCACTCAGCCCCAGCATTTT. Residues: CAWSPSVTQPQHF.

V gene TRBV6-4 combines with J gene TRBJ2-3; 9 nucleotides align to TRBD2. The germline gives CDR1 MRHNA, CDR2 SNTAGT. Unmatched junction bases numbered 4, after V lost 8 bases and J lost 1 base. This CDR3 is 14 amino acids long. CDR3 protein: CASGPSGGTDTQYF. The DNA for the CDR3 is TGTGCCAGCGGACCTAGCGGGGGCACAGATACGCAGTATTTT.

CDR3 residues: CASSHLGQGDGYTF. In DNA, the CDR3 is TGCGCCAGCAGCCACTTAGGACAGGGAGATGGCTACACCTTC. The chain couples TRBV4-3 to TRBJ1-2; 8 bases are a match to TRBD1. V dropped 3 bases and J dropped 6; count of bases not matched to a gene: 6. CDR1 is LGHNA, CDR2 YSLEER, per germline. The CDR3 runs to 14 residues.

The V and J genes are TRBV9 and TRBJ2-3, with a possible D match to TRBD2 (6 bases). V lost 4 bases to trimming and J lost 0 bases, with 12 bases between them. Germline CDR1 reads SGDLS; CDR2 reads YYNGEE. The CDR3 is made up of 15 amino acids. CDR3 in amino acids: CASSLSGTSTDTQYF. CDR3 coding DNA: TGTGCCAGCAGCTTATCCGGGACTAGCACAGATACGCAGTATTTT. The variable domain in full, with the rest retrieved from reference TRBV9 and TRBJ2-3, is DSGVTQTPKHLITATGQRVTLRCSPRSGDLSVYWYQQSLDQGLQFLIQYYNGEERAKGNILERFSAQQFPDLHSELNLSSLELGDSALYFCASSLSGTSTDTQYFGPGTRLTVL.

The chain has TRBV6-6 and TRBJ2-7, with 8 bases matching TRBD2. The CDR3 extends over 13 amino acids. CDR1 is MNHNY and CDR2 is SVGAGI in the germline V gene (reference sequence). The junction had 5 bases not matched to a gene; V was cut back by 0 bases and J by 10 bases. The CDR3 DNA reads as TGTGCCAGCAGTTACTCGAGCGGGGGTGAACAGTACGTC. This codes for CASSYSSGGEQYV.

The chain has TRBV4-1 and TRBJ2-5; no firm D call. In germline, CDR1 is MGHRA, CDR2 YSYEKL. The CDR3 length is 14 residues. Trimming took off 1 base at V and 2 bases at J, with 8 bases between the two ends. CDR3 coding DNA: TGCGCCAGCAGCCAAGGGCGGCGGCAAGAGACCCAGTACTTC. Translating it yields CASSQGRRQETQYF.

The V gene is TRBV30, the J gene TRBJ2-7; maybe TRBD1 (6 bases). This CDR3 has 11 amino acids. CDR1 and CDR2 (germline): GTSNPN, SVGIG (reference sequence). The V gene lost 2 bases and the J gene lost 7 bases, with 9 bases spanning the gap. The CDR3 bases are TGTGCCTGGAGTCGGCAGGGGGAGCAGTACGTC. It specifies CAWSRQGEQYV.

The chain combines TRBV6-1 with TRBJ2-7, with a tentative D call TRBD1 (5 bases). Germline V gene data show CDR1 as MNHNS and CDR2 as SASEGT. The CDR3 runs 13 residues. Trimming cost V 1 base and J 6 bases, with 10 bases left between them. The CDR3 sequence: CASSEVRGAEQYV. The CDR3 nucleotides read TGTGCCAGCAGTGAAGTTAGGGGCGCCGAGCAGTACGTC.

The chain links TRBV10-2 to TRBJ2-7; maybe TRBD1 (6 bases). Germline V lookup: CDR1 WSHSY, CDR2 SAAADI. The CDR3 runs to 12 residues. Trimming took 7 bases from V and 13 from J, leaving 20 bases between them. DNA of the CDR3: TGCGCCAGCACCTCCGACAGGCTAGAAACCTACGTC. Protein product: CASTSDRLETYV.

V is TRBV6-5 and J is TRBJ1-4; D call uncertain. The V end was cut by 6 bases, the J end by 3 bases, with 14 bases between. Germline V gives CDR1 MNHEY, CDR2 SVGAGI. This CDR3 is 15 amino acids long. The CDR3 loop is CASSRAASPNEKLFF. Here the CDR3 DNA reads TGTGCCAGCAGCCGAGCAGCTAGCCCTAATGAAAAACTGTTTTTT.

The CDR3 DNA follows: TGTGCCAGCAGTGGCCGGGACAGGGAGCAAGAGACCCAGTACTTC. Its translation is CASSGRDREQETQYF. The genes are TRBV2 and TRBJ2-5; TRBD1 aligns across 9 bases. The CDR3 extends over 15 amino acids. Germline CDR1 and CDR2: SNHLY and FYNNEI. With 4 bases clipped from V and 2 bases from J, the junction kept 5 bases outside the gene matches.